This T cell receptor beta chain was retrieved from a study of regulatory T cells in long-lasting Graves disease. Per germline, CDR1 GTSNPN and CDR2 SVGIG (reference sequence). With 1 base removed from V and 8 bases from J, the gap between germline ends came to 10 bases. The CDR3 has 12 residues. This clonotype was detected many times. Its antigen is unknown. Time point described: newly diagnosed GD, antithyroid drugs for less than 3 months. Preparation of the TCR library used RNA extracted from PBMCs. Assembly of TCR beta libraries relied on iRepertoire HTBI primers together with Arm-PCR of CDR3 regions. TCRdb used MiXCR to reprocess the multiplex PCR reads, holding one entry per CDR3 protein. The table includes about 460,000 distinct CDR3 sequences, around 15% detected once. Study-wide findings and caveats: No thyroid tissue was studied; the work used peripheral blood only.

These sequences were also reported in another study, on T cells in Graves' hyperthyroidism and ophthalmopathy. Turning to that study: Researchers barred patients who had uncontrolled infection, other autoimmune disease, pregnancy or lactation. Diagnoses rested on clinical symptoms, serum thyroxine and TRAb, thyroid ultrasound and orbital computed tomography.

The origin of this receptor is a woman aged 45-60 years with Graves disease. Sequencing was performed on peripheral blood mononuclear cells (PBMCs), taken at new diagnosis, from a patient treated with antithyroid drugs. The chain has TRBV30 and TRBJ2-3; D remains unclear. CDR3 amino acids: CAWSAGPGTQYF. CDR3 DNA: TGTGCCTGGAGTGCGGGCCCGGGTACGCAGTATTTT.